These 13 T cell receptor beta chains were all obtained from the same sample, sequenced in a study of cytomegalovirus exposure and HLA in healthy donors. PCR involved 60 Vbeta and 13 Jbeta primers. Using immunoSEQ multiplex PCR, the repertoire was profiled, and TCRdb retains in-frame clones only, with some absent. Of fewer than 250,000 clones listed, around 87% were seen once; the top ten hold about 1.2%. Sequenced sample: PBMCs. The source of these receptors is a man younger than 45 in good health and CMV-seronegative.

A single count supports this clone. The V call is TRBV5-4, the J call TRBJ2-1, with TRBD2 as a possible D gene (6 bases). From germline, CDR1 is SGHNT and CDR2 YYREEE (reference sequence). CDR3 length equals 16 residues. V lost 4 bases to trimming and J lost 10 bases, with 24 bases between them. CDR3 sequence: CASSRAGVGTGEEQFF. CDR3 DNA sequence: TGTGCCAGCAGCCGTGCTGGCGTCGGGACGGGAGAGGAGCAGTTCTTC.

This chain connects TRBV6-6 to TRBJ2-3, with TRBD2 matching over 9 bases. The germline V gene has CDR1 MNHNY and CDR2 SVGAGI (reference sequence). V shed 4 bases and J 1 base; nucleotides not matched to a gene: 3. The CDR3 extends over 15 amino acids. CDR3 sequence reads: CASSSWTSGTDTQYF. The CDR3 nucleotides read TGTGCCAGCAGTTCCTGGACTAGCGGCACAGATACGCAGTATTTT.

This rearrangement joins TRBV7-2 to TRBJ2-1; no clear D. V lost 3 bases, J lost 0 bases, and 12 bases lay in between. The germline CDR1 and CDR2 sequences are SGHTA and FQGNSA. This CDR3 is 16 amino acids long. CDR3 amino acids: CASSFVGGSSYNEQFF. CDR3 DNA: TGTGCCAGCAGCTTCGTCGGCGGCAGCTCCTACAATGAGCAGTTCTTC. The full variable domain, with the rest looked up from reference TRBV7-2 and TRBJ2-1, is GAGVSQSPSNKVTEKGKDVELRCDPISGHTALYWYRQSLGQGLEFLIYFQGNSAPDKSGLPSDRFSAERTGGSVSTLTIQRTQQEDSAVYLCASSFVGGSSYNEQFFGPGTRLTVL.

The chain uses TRBV25-1 and TRBJ2-5; 9 bases map to TRBD1. Germline V lookup: CDR1 MGHDK, CDR2 SYGVNS. V lost 2 bases to trimming and J lost 5 bases; unmatched junction nucleotides: 6. The CDR3 length is 15 residues. The DNA for the CDR3 is TGTGCCAGCAGTGAAGGACAGGGGTATCCTGAGACCCAGTACTTC. It yields the protein CASSEGQGYPETQYF.

To note about this clone: This CDR3 is also generated by other DNA sequences in the sample. The chain joins TRBV2 to TRBJ2-5; 13 nucleotides line up with TRBD2. The CDR3 contains 15 residues. The V segment lost 4 bases and the J segment 2 bases; nucleotides outside the gene matches: 1. Per germline, CDR1 SNHLY and CDR2 FYNNEI. The CDR3 sequence: CASSGTSGGQETQYF. The CDR3 region has the DNA TGTGCCAGCAGTGGGACTAGCGGGGGACAAGAGACCCAGTACTTC.

The chain uses TRBV5-8 and TRBJ1-1; 9 positions match TRBD1. The CDR3 is 14 residues long. Germline loops: CDR1 SGHTS, CDR2 YDEGEE. V gave up 9 bases and J gave up 9 bases; unmatched junction bases: 15. The CDR3 is CATLRDRDRQKAFF. The CDR3 DNA reads TGTGCCACGCTCCGGGACAGGGATCGACAAAAAGCTTTCTTT.

This clone was counted a few times. The chain carries TRBV27 and TRBJ2-1, with no clear D. Looked up from germline, CDR1 is MNHEY and CDR2 is SMNVEV (reference sequence). The germline V and J ends were trimmed by 8 bases and 0 bases, with 8 bases remaining between them. The CDR3 totals 13 residues. For the CDR3, the DNA is TGTGCCAGCGCGCTAACCTCCTACAATGAGCAGTTCTTC. This gives the protein CASALTSYNEQFF.

The V gene is TRBV11-2, the J gene TRBJ2-2, with TRBD1 matching 12 bases. V gave up 5 bases and J gave up 6 bases; unmatched junction bases: 4. The germline CDR1 and CDR2 sequences are SGHAT and FQNNGV. This CDR3 region has 15 residues. The CDR3 DNA is TGTGCCAGCAGCCGGGGACAGGGGGCAGCCGGGGAGCTGTTTTTT. As protein: CASSRGQGAAGELFF.

This clone appeared once. The genes are TRBV7-8 and TRBJ2-1; no firm D call. The CDR3 consists of 17 residues. Germline V gene sequence: CDR1 SGHVS, CDR2 FQNEAQ. V shed 1 base and J shed 6 bases, with 19 bases lying between them. CDR3 in DNA: TGTGCCAGCAGCTTAGTGGCAGGAACCCAAAAACTCAATGAGCAGTTCTTC. Translated: CASSLVAGTQKLNEQFF.

V is TRBV25-1 and J is TRBJ1-3; D gene uncertain. V was trimmed by 5 bases and J by 0 bases, leaving 17 bases between them. From germline, CDR1 is MGHDK and CDR2 SYGVNS. CDR3 length: 17 residues. The CDR3 region has the DNA TGTGCCAGCAGTCTCGGTGGAGGAGGAGGCTCTGGAAACACCATATATTTT. This codes for CASSLGGGGGSGNTIYF.

This chain uses TRBV28 with TRBJ2-5; 13 positions agree with TRBD2. The CDR3 length is 16 residues. Germline V CDR1 and CDR2: MDHEN, SYDVKM. V gave up 5 bases and J gave up 5 bases; unmatched junction bases: 8. The CDR3 coding sequence is TGTGCCAGCAGTCCCCCCGGACTAGCGGGAGTGGAGACCCAGTACTTC. Amino acids: CASSPPGLAGVETQYF.

The chain recombines TRBV15 with TRBJ2-7, with a possible D match to TRBD1 (5 bases). Trimming took off 5 bases at V and 6 bases at J, with 14 bases between the two ends. This CDR3 has 13 amino acids. Germline loops: CDR1 LNHNV, CDR2 YYDKDF (reference sequence). This CDR3 reads CATSGDRRFEQYF. The CDR3, as DNA: TGTGCCACCAGCGGTGACAGACGTTTCGAGCAGTACTTC.

This clone was found once. The gene calls are TRBV5-1 and TRBJ1-1; 10 bases align to TRBD1. With V trimmed by 5 bases and J by 4 bases, 11 bases remained unmatched. Germline V gene data show CDR1 as SGHRS and CDR2 as YFSETQ. This CDR3 region has 16 residues. CDR3 DNA: TGCGCCAGCAGAAGGGGACAGGGGTGGGCGGGCACTGAAGCTTTCTTT. Its protein product is CASRRGQGWAGTEAFF.